This T cell receptor beta chain was identified during a study of Ad26.COV2.S vaccination and SARS-CoV-2 variants. In the study overall: The donor participated in the COV1001 trial, in its Ad26.COV2.S arm.

As to treatment: approximately 18 received Ad26.COV2.S at low or high dose, single or two shots; about 5 received placebo; per-sample allocation not given. Samples were taken on day 63 after the first vaccine or placebo injection. The CDR3 runs to 15 residues. V gave up 3 bases and J gave up 1 base, with 7 bases separating them. The germline V gene has CDR1 MNHNS and CDR2 SASEGT. Worth noting for this clone: This sample also contains other DNA sequences that code for the same CDR3.

TCRdb's table, derived via immunoSEQ multiplex PCR, lists solely in-frame clones and lacks some. The table lists about 350,000 clones, 88% of them singletons. The gene calls are TRBV6-1 and TRBJ2-6; no definite D call. This sequence was found in a person between 18 and 65 years old who received the Ad26.COV2.S COVID-19 vaccine or a placebo. This material consisted of peripheral blood, taken in a trial of Ad26.COV2.S vaccine versus placebo. The CDR3 DNA reads as TGTGCCAGCAGTGAGATGGGGTCTGGGGCCAACGTCCTGACTTTC. Protein sequence: CASSEMGSGANVLTF.